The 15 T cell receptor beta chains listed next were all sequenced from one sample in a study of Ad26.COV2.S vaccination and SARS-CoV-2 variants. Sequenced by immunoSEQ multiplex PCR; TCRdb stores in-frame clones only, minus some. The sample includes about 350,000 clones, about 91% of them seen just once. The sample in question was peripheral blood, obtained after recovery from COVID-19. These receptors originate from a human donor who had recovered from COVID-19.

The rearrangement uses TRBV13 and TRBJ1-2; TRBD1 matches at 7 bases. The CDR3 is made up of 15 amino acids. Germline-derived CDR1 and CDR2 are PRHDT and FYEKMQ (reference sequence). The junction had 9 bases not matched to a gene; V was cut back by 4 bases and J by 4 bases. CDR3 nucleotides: TGTGCCAGCAGCTCCCTGACAGGGTTTGCCTATGGCTACACCTTC. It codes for CASSSLTGFAYGYTF.

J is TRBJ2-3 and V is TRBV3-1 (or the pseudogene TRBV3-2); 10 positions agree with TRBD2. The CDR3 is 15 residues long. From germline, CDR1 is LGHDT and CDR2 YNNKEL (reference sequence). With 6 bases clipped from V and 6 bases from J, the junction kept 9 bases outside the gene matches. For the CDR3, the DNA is TGTGCCAGCAGTACGAGCGGGGGGGCGAGTGATACGCAGTATTTT. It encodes CASSTSGGASDTQYF.

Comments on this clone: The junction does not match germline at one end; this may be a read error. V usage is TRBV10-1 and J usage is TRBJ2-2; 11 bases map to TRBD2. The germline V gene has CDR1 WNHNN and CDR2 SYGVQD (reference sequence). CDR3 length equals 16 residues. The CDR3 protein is CASGETSGAYTGELFF. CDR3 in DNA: TGCGCCAGCGGTGAGACTAGCGGGGCCTACACCGGGGAGCTGTTTTTT.

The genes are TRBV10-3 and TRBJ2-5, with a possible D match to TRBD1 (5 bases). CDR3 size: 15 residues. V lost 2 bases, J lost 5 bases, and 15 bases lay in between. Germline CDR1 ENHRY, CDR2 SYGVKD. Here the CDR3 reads CAISEPWAGQETQYF. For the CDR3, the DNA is TGTGCCATCAGTGAGCCGTGGGCAGGGCAGGAGACCCAGTACTTC.

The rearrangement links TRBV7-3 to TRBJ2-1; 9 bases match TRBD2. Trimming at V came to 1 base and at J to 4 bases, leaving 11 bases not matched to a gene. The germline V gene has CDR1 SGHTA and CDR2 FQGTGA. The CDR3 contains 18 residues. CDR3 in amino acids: CASSLMAGGPLRYNEQFF. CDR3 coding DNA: TGTGCCAGCAGCTTAATGGCGGGGGGGCCCCTGAGATACAATGAGCAGTTCTTC.

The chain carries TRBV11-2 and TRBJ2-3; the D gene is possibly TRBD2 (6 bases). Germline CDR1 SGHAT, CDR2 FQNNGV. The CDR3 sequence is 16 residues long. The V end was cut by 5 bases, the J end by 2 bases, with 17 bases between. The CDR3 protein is CASSPSRGSATDTQYF. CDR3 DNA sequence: TGTGCCAGCAGCCCTAGCCGGGGGTCAGCCACAGATACGCAGTATTTT. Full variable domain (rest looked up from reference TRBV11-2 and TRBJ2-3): EAGVAQSPRYKIIEKRQSVAFWCNPISGHATLYWYQQILGQGPKLLIQFQNNGVVDDSQLPKDRFSAERLKGVDSTLKIQPAKLEDSAVYLCASSPSRGSATDTQYFGPGTRLTVL.

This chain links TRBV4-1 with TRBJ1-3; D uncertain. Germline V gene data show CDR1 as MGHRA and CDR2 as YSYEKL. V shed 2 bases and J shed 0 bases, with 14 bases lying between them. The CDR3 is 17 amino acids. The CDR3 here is CASSQSPSPNSGNTIYF. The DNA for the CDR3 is TGCGCCAGCAGCCAAAGCCCCTCCCCGAACTCTGGAAACACCATATATTTT.

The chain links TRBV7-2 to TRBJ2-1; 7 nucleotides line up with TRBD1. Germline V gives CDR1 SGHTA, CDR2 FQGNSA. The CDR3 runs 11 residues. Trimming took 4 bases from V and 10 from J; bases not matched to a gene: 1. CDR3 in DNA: TGTGCCAGCAGCTGGGGACAGGAGCAGTTCTTC. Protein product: CASSWGQEQFF. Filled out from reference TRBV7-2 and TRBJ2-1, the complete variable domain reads GAGVSQSPSNKVTEKGKDVELRCDPISGHTALYWYRQSLGQGLEFLIYFQGNSAPDKSGLPSDRFSAERTGGSVSTLTIQRTQQEDSAVYLCASSWGQEQFFGPGTRLTVL.

CDR3 nucleotides: TGTGCCAGCAGTTACTTTCCGGGCAGCCCCAACTATGGCTACACCTTC. It translates to CASSYFPGSPNYGYTF. The rearrangement joins TRBV6-6 to TRBJ1-2; D gene uncertain. Trimming pared 1 base from V and 2 bases from J, leaving 14 bases between. Germline lookup yields CDR1 MNHNY and CDR2 SVGAGI (reference sequence). The CDR3 consists of 16 residues.

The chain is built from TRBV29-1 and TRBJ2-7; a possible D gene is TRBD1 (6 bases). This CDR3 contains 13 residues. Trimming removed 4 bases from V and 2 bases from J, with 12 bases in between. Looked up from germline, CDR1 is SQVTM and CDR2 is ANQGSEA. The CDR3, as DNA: TGCAGCGTTGCCGGGACAACTACCTACGAGCAGTACTTC. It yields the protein CSVAGTTTYEQYF.

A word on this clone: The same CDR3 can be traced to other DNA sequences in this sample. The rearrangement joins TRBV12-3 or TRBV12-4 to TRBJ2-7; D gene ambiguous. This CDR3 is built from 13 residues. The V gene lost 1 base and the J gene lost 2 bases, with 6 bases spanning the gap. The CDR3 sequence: CASSLGQTYEQYF. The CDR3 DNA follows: TGTGCCAGCAGTTTAGGGCAGACCTACGAGCAGTACTTC.

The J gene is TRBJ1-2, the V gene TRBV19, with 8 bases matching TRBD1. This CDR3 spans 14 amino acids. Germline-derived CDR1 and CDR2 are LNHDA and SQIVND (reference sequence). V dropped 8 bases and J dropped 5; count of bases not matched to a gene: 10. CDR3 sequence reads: CASQNLQGEYGYTF. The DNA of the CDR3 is TGTGCCAGTCAGAACCTACAGGGGGAATATGGCTACACCTTC.

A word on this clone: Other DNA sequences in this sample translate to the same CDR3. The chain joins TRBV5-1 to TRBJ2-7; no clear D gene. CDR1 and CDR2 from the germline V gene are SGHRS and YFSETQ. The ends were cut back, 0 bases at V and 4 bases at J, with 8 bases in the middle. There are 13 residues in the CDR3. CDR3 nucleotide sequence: TGCGCCAGCAGCTTGGAACTGGGGTACGAGCAGTACTTC. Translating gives CASSLELGYEQYF.

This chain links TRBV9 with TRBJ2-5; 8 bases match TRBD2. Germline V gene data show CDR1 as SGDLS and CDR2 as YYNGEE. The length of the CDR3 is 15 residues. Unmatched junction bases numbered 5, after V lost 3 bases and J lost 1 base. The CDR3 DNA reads TGTGCCAGCAGCGCCTCCGGGGGGGCCCAAGAGACCCAGTACTTC. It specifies CASSASGGAQETQYF. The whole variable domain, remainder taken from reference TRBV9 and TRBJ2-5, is DSGVTQTPKHLITATGQRVTLRCSPRSGDLSVYWYQQSLDQGLQFLIQYYNGEERAKGNILERFSAQQFPDLHSELNLSSLELGDSALYFCASSASGGAQETQYFGPGTRLLVL.

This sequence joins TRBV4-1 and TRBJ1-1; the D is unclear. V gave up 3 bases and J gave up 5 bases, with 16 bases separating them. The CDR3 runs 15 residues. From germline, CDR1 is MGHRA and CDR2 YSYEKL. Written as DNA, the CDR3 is TGCGCCAGCAGCCATCCCCCGGGCGGGGTTACTGAAGCTTTCTTT. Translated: CASSHPPGGVTEAFF.